The 14 T cell receptor beta chains below were found in one sample sequenced in a study of T cell repertoires in cytomegalovirus infection (dated by TCRdb to between 2018 and 2021). Instrument used: Illumina HiSeq 1500. In TCRdb, the public reads were trimmed at Q25 with fastp and aligned with MiXCR, with productive beta chains retained. Rows with one shared CDR3 protein collapse into an entry with the most common genes and DNA. Present in this sample are around 340,000 distinct CDR3 sequences, just under 30% of which were seen just once. 15% to 20% of the sample rests with the top ten. The meaning of the sample's treatment or condition label: in vitro stimulation with specific CMV peptide epitopes to enrich CMV-specific T cells. No antigen has been assigned to these receptors. Specimen: cultured PBMCs, collected from culture after CMV antigen stimulation. The receptors were sampled from a human donor in good health (CMV status not recorded). Some clones in this sample may be carry-over from other donors' samples.

This clonotype was found a few times. The chain carries TRBV7-9 and TRBJ2-7; D is unresolved. The CDR3 consists of 14 residues. V was clipped by 4 bases and J by 3 bases, with 13 bases between them. Germline V CDR1 and CDR2: SEHNR, FQNEAQ (reference sequence). This chain's CDR3 is CASSSHTTLYEQYF. The CDR3 DNA follows: TGTGCCAGCAGCTCTCATACGACCCTCTACGAGCAGTACTTC. Full variable domain (missing parts from reference TRBV7-9 and TRBJ2-7): DTGVSQNPRHKITKRGQNVTFRCDPISEHNRLYWYRQTLGQGPEFLTYFQNEAQLEKSRLLSDRFSAERPKGSFSTLEIQRTEQGDSAMYLCASSSHTTLYEQYFGPGTRLTVT.

V usage is TRBV20-1 and J usage is TRBJ2-3, with 11 positions matching TRBD1. V gave up 2 bases and J gave up 7 bases; unmatched junction bases: 14. Germline-derived CDR1 and CDR2 are DFQATT and SNEGSKA (reference sequence). The CDR3 is 17 amino acids. The CDR3: CSARPLGTGGTEYTQYF. The CDR3 nucleotides read TGCAGTGCTAGACCCCTCGGGACAGGGGGGACAGAATATACGCAGTATTTT.

The chain uses TRBV5-5 and TRBJ2-5, with 8 bases matching TRBD2. The V segment lost 0 bases and the J segment 2 bases; nucleotides outside the gene matches: 3. The CDR3 runs 15 residues. The germline V gene encodes CDR1 SGHKS and CDR2 YYEKEE (reference sequence). CDR3 region: CASSLVVAGQETQYF. The CDR3 region has the DNA TGTGCCAGCAGCTTGGTTGTAGCGGGGCAAGAGACCCAGTACTTC.

The chain links TRBV20-1 to TRBJ1-5, with 7 bases identical to TRBD1. The ends lost 5 bases at V and 5 bases at J; junction bases unmatched: 6. Germline V lookup: CDR1 DFQATT, CDR2 SNEGSKA (reference sequence). The CDR3 runs 13 residues. The CDR3 DNA is TGCAGTGCTGGCGGACAGGTGGATCAGCCCCAGCATTTT. Translated: CSAGGQVDQPQHF.

In this sample, this clonotype turned up a few times. The V gene is TRBV7-3, the J gene TRBJ2-3; 9 nucleotides line up with TRBD1. Germline V gives CDR1 SGHTA, CDR2 FQGTGA. The V segment lost 3 bases and the J segment 5 bases; nucleotides outside the gene matches: 6. This CDR3 is 15 amino acids long. The CDR3 loop reads CASSFTGGWGDTQYF. The CDR3 coding sequence is TGTGCCAGCAGCTTTACAGGGGGCTGGGGAGATACGCAGTATTTT.

This rearrangement joins TRBV7-9 to TRBJ2-7, with 8 bases matching TRBD1. CDR3 length: 14 amino acids. In germline, CDR1 is SEHNR, CDR2 FQNEAQ (reference sequence). V trimming: 5 bases; J trimming: 5 bases; junction bases outside the gene matches: 8. This chain's CDR3 is CASSHPDRGHEQYF. The CDR3 DNA is TGTGCCAGCAGCCATCCCGACAGGGGCCACGAGCAGTACTTC.

The chain employs TRBV5-1 and TRBJ2-1, with 9 bases that match TRBD2. J was trimmed by 6 bases and V by 2 bases; bases with no gene match: 6. CDR1 SGHRS and CDR2 YFSETQ come from the germline V gene. The CDR3 extends over 15 amino acids. The CDR3 region is CASSFSGSVFNEQFF. The CDR3, as DNA: TGCGCCAGCAGCTTTAGCGGGAGTGTCTTCAATGAGCAGTTCTTC.

The table lists this clonotype with a few counts. V is TRBV28 and J is TRBJ2-1; D is perhaps TRBD1 (6 bases). The ends were cut back, 10 bases at V and 3 bases at J, with 16 bases in the middle. This CDR3 contains 14 residues. CDR1 is MDHEN, CDR2 SYDVKM, per germline. In DNA, the CDR3 is TGTGCCACCTCTGACAGGTTGTTCTACAATGAGCAGTTCTTC. The encoded protein is CATSDRLFYNEQFF.

This clonotype came up once. The chain couples TRBV27 to TRBJ2-7, with D uncertain. The CDR3 is 13 residues long. Trimming took off 2 bases at V and 3 bases at J, with 8 bases between the two ends. Germline loops: CDR1 MNHEY, CDR2 SMNVEV (reference sequence). CDR3 DNA sequence: TGTGCCAGCAGTTTAAGGTCTGGCTACGAGCAGTACTTC. It specifies CASSLRSGYEQYF.

This chain joins TRBV7-2 and TRBJ2-7; D gene ambiguous. Trimming shortened V by 1 base and J by 3 bases, and 7 bases separated the two germline ends. In germline, CDR1 is SGHTA, CDR2 FQGNSA. CDR3 size: 13 residues. The CDR3 DNA follows: TGTGCCAGCAGCTTAGGGAATATCTACGAGCAGTACTTC. Residues: CASSLGNIYEQYF.

The chain recombines TRBV19 with TRBJ2-5; D not certain. The V and J ends lost 5 bases and 1 base respectively, with 8 bases between them. Per the germline V gene, CDR1 is LNHDA and CDR2 is SQIVND (reference sequence). The CDR3 runs 13 residues. CDR3 residues: CASSPSFQETQYF. CDR3 coding DNA: TGTGCCAGTAGTCCAAGTTTCCAAGAGACCCAGTACTTC.

There are a few counts of this clonotype. The gene calls are TRBV2 and TRBJ2-3, with a possible D match to TRBD1 (5 bases). The CDR3 contains 14 residues. CDR1 and CDR2 from the germline V gene are SNHLY and FYNNEI. Trimming stripped 6 bases from V and 5 bases from J, with 15 bases between. CDR3 DNA: TGTGCCAGCAGGCTAGGCAGGGCTGGAGATACGCAGTATTTT. The encoded protein is CASRLGRAGDTQYF.

This clonotype was seen repeatedly, ten times or more. The gene calls are TRBV6-1 and TRBJ1-5, with D hard to call. In germline, CDR1 is MNHNS, CDR2 SASEGT. CDR3 length equals 13 residues. Trimming stripped 6 bases from V and 5 bases from J, with 11 bases between. The CDR3 sequence is CASSVSSDQPQHF. CDR3 in DNA: TGTGCCAGCAGCGTGAGCAGTGATCAGCCCCAGCATTTT.

This chain joins TRBV12-3 or TRBV12-4 and TRBJ2-7; D not certain. CDR3 length equals 16 residues. V lost 5 bases and J 0 bases, leaving 17 bases between the germline ends. The CDR3 loop reads CASSKPKTLISYEQYF. The CDR3 DNA reads TGTGCCAGCAGTAAGCCCAAAACCCTTATCTCCTACGAGCAGTACTTC.